The clone carrying this TCR beta chain occurred a few times. This entry comes from a study of cytomegalovirus exposure and HLA in healthy donors. With 60 Vbeta and 13 Jbeta primers, the PCR was carried out. Clones were sequenced by immunoSEQ multiplex PCR, and TCRdb holds only the in-frame ones, with some missing. Of 100,000 to 150,000 clones detected, less than 85% appear once; the ten largest clones hold over 2.5%. Germline values: CDR1 SGHTA, CDR2 FQGNSA. This CDR3 is built from 19 residues. Germline trimming cut 4 bases from V and 0 bases from J; bases unmatched to any gene: 14. The rearrangement links TRBV7-2 to TRBJ2-7, with 11 nucleotides matching TRBD2. The sequenced material came from PBMCs. This TCR was recovered from a male donor in good health and CMV-seronegative. In nucleotides, the CDR3 is TGTGCCAGCAGCTCGGGACCCGCTGGACTAGCGGGCCCCTCCTACGAGCAGTACTTC. This codes for CASSSGPAGLAGPSYEQYF.